This T cell receptor beta chain was identified in a study of control samples from healthy donors and cancer patients. The method was immunoSEQ multiplex PCR; TCRdb's version includes in-frame clones alone and lacks a portion of them. The data show tens of thousands of clones, 92% seen once. The CDR3 loop spans 14 amino acids. Trimming removed 1 base at V and 2 bases at J, with 9 bases between. Germline V gives CDR1 SGHRS, CDR2 YFSETQ. The source material was PBMCs. The TCR was taken from a man aged 35 to 55 with colorectal cancer. This chain connects TRBV5-1 to TRBJ1-2, with D perhaps TRBD1 (5 bases). CDR3 coding DNA: TGCGCCAGCAGCTTGATGCAGGGCAACTATGGCTACACCTTC. Amino acids: CASSLMQGNYGYTF.